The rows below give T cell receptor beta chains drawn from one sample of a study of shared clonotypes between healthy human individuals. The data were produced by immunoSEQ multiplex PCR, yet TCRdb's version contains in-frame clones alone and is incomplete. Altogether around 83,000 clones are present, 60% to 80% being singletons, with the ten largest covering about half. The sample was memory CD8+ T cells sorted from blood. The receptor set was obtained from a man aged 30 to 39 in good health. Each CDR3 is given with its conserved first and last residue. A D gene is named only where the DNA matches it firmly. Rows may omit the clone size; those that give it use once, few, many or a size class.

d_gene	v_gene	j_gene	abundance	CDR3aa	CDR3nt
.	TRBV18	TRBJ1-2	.	CASSPGVANYGYTF	TGTGCCAGCTCACCAGGGGTCGCTAACTATGGCTACACCTTC
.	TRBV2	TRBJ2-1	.	CASIRNEQFF	TGTGCCAGCATTCGCAATGAGCAGTTCTTC
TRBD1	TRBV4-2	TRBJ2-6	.	CASSQTMTGSSSGANVLTF	TGTGCCAGCAGCCAGACGATGACAGGGTCGAGCTCTGGGGCCAACGTCCTGACTTTC
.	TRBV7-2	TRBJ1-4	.	CASSLAPGFNEKLFF	TGTGCCAGCAGCTTAGCCCCGGGTTTCAATGAAAAACTGTTTTTT
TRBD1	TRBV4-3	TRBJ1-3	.	CASSQEYRGRSGNTIYF	TGCGCCAGCAGCCAAGAATACAGGGGGAGGTCTGGAAACACCATATATTTT
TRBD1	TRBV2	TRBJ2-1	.	CARGRQGRSYNEQFF	TGTGCCAGGGGCCGACAGGGTCGGTCCTACAATGAGCAGTTCTTC
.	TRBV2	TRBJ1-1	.	CASKIPELNTEAFF	TGTGCCAGCAAAATACCAGAACTTAACACTGAAGCTTTCTTT
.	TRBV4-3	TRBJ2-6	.	CASSGVQGSGANVLTF	TGCGCCAGCAGCGGCGTACAGGGTTCTGGGGCCAACGTCCTGACTTTC
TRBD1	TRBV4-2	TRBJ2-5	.	CASSPGGQGAQETQYF	TGTGCCAGCAGCCCAGGAGGTCAGGGGGCGCAGGAGACCCAGTACTTC
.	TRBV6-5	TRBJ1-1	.	CASSYTGARNTEAFF	TGTGCCAGCAGTTACACGGGGGCCAGGAACACTGAAGCTTTCTTT
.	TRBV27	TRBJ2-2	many	CATSPGLDTGELFF	TGTGCCACAAGCCCTGGGCTTGACACCGGGGAGCTGTTTTTT
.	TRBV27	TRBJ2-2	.	CASSPRPVGVTGELFF	TGTGCCAGCAGCCCCAGACCAGTCGGGGTCACCGGGGAGCTGTTTTTT
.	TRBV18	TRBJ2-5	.	CASSPPGGRETQYF	TGTGCCAGCTCACCACCGGGGGGACGGGAGACCCAGTACTTC
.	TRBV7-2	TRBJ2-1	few	CASSFRGNAYNEQFF	TGTGCCAGCAGCTTCAGGGGTAACGCCTACAATGAGCAGTTCTTC
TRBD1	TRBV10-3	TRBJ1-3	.	CAISQQGAFGNTIYF	TGTGCCATCAGCCAACAGGGGGCGTTCGGAAACACCATATATTTT
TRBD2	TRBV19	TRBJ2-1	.	CASSILTSGLYNEQFF	TGTGCCAGTAGTATACTTACTAGCGGGCTCTACAATGAGCAGTTCTTC
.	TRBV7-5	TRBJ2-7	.	CVRSLSRERDTSGGRYEQYF	TGTGTCAGAAGCTTATCTCGTGAGCGAGATACTAGCGGAGGGCGCTACGAGCAGTACTTC
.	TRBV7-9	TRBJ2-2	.	CASSLTGHANTGELFF	TGTGCCAGCAGTTTGACGGGACACGCAAACACCGGGGAGCTGTTTTTT
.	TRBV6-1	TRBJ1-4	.	CASSDKGASNEKLFF	TGTGCCAGCAGTGATAAGGGAGCCTCTAATGAAAAACTGTTTTTT
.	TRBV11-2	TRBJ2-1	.	CASSLGAGGGYNEQFF	TGTGCCAGCAGCTTAGGGGCAGGGGGAGGCTACAATGAGCAGTTCTTC
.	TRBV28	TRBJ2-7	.	CASRFHYEQYF	TGTGCCAGCCGATTCCACTACGAGCAGTACTTC
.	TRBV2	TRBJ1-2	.	CASRPGRINYGYTF	TGTGCCAGCAGGCCCGGACGGATCAATTATGGCTACACCTTC
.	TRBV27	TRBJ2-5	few	CASRTTPQWETQYF	TGTGCCAGCAGGACCACCCCCCAGTGGGAGACCCAGTACTTC
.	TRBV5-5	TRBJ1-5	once	CASSFLNQPQHF	TGTGCCAGCAGCTTTCTTAATCAGCCCCAGCATTTT
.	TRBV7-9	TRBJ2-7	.	CASSLLGDKSYEQYF	TGTGCCAGCAGCTTACTCGGGGACAAATCCTACGAGCAGTACTTC
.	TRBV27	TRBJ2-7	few	CASSSQPSTRGQYF	TGTGCCAGCAGTTCCCAACCGTCTACCCGAGGGCAGTACTTC
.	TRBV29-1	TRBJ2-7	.	CSVVGRGGYEQYF	TGCAGCGTTGTGGGTAGGGGGGGGTACGAGCAGTACTTC
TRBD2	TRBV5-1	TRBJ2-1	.	CASRSGTSGRNEQFF	TGCGCCAGCAGGTCTGGGACTAGCGGGAGGAATGAGCAGTTCTTC
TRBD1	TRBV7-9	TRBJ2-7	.	CASSHLTGASYEQYF	TGTGCCAGCAGCCATCTGACAGGGGCCAGCTACGAGCAGTACTTC